The clone carrying this T cell receptor (beta chain) was observed a handful of times. The antigen is not known. This specimen belongs to a study of T cells after yellow fever vaccination. General study findings and limits: Booster samples showed a return of most primary-vaccination clones (approximately 96% CD4, about 88% CD8).

CDR1 and CDR2 (germline): ENHRY, SYGVKD. The V and J ends lost 1 base and 6 bases respectively, with 10 bases between them. The CDR3 consists of 14 residues. TCRdb reprocessed the 5' RACE reads with MiXCR, giving one entry per CDR3 protein. The profile shows a few hundred thousand distinct CDR3 sequences, roughly a sixth of them singletons. The input for sequencing was PBMCs, taken around 5 days after the first yellow fever vaccination. The clonotype was recovered from a young man who received the YFV17D yellow fever vaccine. The rearrangement uses TRBV10-3 and TRBJ2-4; D is uncertain. CDR3 in DNA: TGTGCCATCAGTGAGTATGACGGAACAAACATTCAGTACTTC. Translation gives CAISEYDGTNIQYF.